The 21 T cell receptor beta chains presented below share a single source sample, sequenced in a study of monozygotic twins with inflammatory bowel disease. TCRdb reprocessed the 5' RACE reads and stores each CDR3 protein as one record, lacking DNA. The sample yields approximately 400,000 distinct CDR3 sequences, of which the top ten take up 2% to 2.5%. Specimen: blood. The receptor set was obtained from a human donor with ulcerative colitis or Crohn's disease, or a healthy co-twin of an affected twin (not recorded which).

This sequence joins TRBV18 and TRBJ2-7. The CDR3 runs 12 residues. Looked up from germline, CDR1 is KGHSH and CDR2 is LQKENI. CDR3 loop: CASSSLEAEQYF.

The genes are TRBV12-3 or TRBV12-4 and TRBJ1-5; the D call of TRBD1 rests on TCRdb alone, since no DNA is present to check it. This CDR3 contains 16 residues. The CDR3 is CASSLGQILSNQPQHF.

The V gene is TRBV19, the J gene TRBJ2-2. Germline CDR1 and CDR2: LNHDA and SQIVND (reference sequence). The CDR3 spans 14 residues. CDR3 sequence: CASKGESNTGELFF.

The gene calls are TRBV12-3 or TRBV12-4 and TRBJ2-7; TCRdb proposes TRBD1, but this gene call is untestable without DNA. This CDR3 has 15 amino acids. The CDR3 region is CASSLGYRGGYEQYF.

The gene calls are TRBV5-1 and TRBJ1-2. The CDR3 covers 12 residues. Germline-derived CDR1 and CDR2 are SGHRS and YFSETQ. The chain's CDR3 is CASSLDLWGYTF.

The chain uses TRBV5-1 and TRBJ1-2; with no DNA, the TCRdb D assignment of TRBD1 cannot be verified. Germline CDR1 is SGHRS and CDR2 is YFSETQ. The CDR3 runs to 16 residues. The CDR3 loop reads CASSLRTETGINGYTF.

J is TRBJ1-1 and V is TRBV7-8; the TRBD1 assignment by TCRdb is unverifiable without DNA. Germline CDR1 SGHVS, CDR2 FQNEAQ. The CDR3 runs to 14 residues. CDR3 amino acids: CASRGSRGNTEAFF.

This chain links TRBV7-3 with TRBJ2-1; checking the TCRdb D call of TRBD2 is not possible without DNA. The CDR3 sequence is 14 residues long. Per the germline V gene, CDR1 is SGHTA and CDR2 is FQGTGA. This CDR3 reads CASSSYGRGVEQFF.

The rearrangement links TRBV20-1 to TRBJ2-5; TCRdb indicates TRBD2, and absent DNA this call remains unverified. The CDR3 loop spans 14 amino acids. The V gene's germline CDR1 is DFQATT and CDR2 SNEGSKA (reference sequence). CDR3 sequence: CSARDTEPEGTQYF.

V gene TRBV29-1 combines with J gene TRBJ1-1; there is no DNA to check the TCRdb D call of TRBD1. From germline, CDR1 is SQVTM and CDR2 ANQGSEA. This CDR3 has 13 amino acids. CDR3 amino acids: CSVLIQGAGEAFF.

V and J are TRBV5-1 and TRBJ1-2; the D call of TRBD1 rests on TCRdb alone, since no DNA is present to check it. This CDR3 comprises 16 residues. From germline, CDR1 is SGHRS and CDR2 YFSETQ. This CDR3 is CASSRPGQGKGYGYTF.

The rearrangement uses TRBV27 and TRBJ2-2. CDR1 is MNHEY, CDR2 SMNVEV, per germline (reference sequence). The CDR3 totals 15 residues. CDR3 in amino acids: CASSADGKITGELFF.

V is TRBV12-5 and J is TRBJ1-1. CDR3 length equals 12 residues. Germline values: CDR1 LGHNT, CDR2 FRNRAP. The CDR3 spells CASAKKNTEAFF.

This chain connects TRBV20-1 to TRBJ2-7. From germline, CDR1 is DFQATT and CDR2 SNEGSKA (reference sequence). The CDR3 extends over 12 amino acids. The CDR3 loop is CSFGLPSYEQYF.

Here the CDR3 reads CATSRGEDTQYF. The chain couples TRBV15 to TRBJ2-3. The germline gives CDR1 LNHNV, CDR2 YYDKDF (reference sequence). This CDR3 contains 12 residues.

The chain links TRBV12-3 or TRBV12-4 to TRBJ2-1; TCRdb gives TRBD1 as the D gene, but with no DNA this cannot be confirmed. The CDR3 extends over 16 amino acids. CDR3 residues: CASSLAYTGRICEQFF.

This chain joins TRBV25-1 and TRBJ1-1. The germline gives CDR1 MGHDK, CDR2 SYGVNS. The CDR3 sequence is 13 residues long. The CDR3 protein is CASSDTGRTEAFF.

The rearrangement uses TRBV2 and TRBJ2-3; the D gene TCRdb calls, TRBD2, cannot be checked with no DNA. Germline V lookup: CDR1 SNHLY, CDR2 FYNNEI. The CDR3 is 15 amino acids. The CDR3 here is CASSEVGLASDTQYF.

The CDR3: CASSSDRGDIQYF. The chain employs TRBV12-3 or TRBV12-4 and TRBJ2-4; there is no DNA to check the TCRdb D call of TRBD1. The CDR3 covers 13 residues.

This sequence joins TRBV11-2 and TRBJ2-4; with no DNA, the TCRdb D assignment of TRBD2 cannot be verified. Germline V gene data show CDR1 as SGHAT and CDR2 as FQNNGV. The CDR3 runs to 16 residues. The CDR3 spells CASSSTWEIAKNIQYF.

The chain carries TRBV6-2 or TRBV6-3 and TRBJ2-7; TCRdb lists TRBD1, though no DNA is available to test this call. Germline CDR1 is MNHEY and CDR2 is SVGEGT. This CDR3 region has 17 residues. The CDR3 protein is CASSYPEDGLFSYEQYF.